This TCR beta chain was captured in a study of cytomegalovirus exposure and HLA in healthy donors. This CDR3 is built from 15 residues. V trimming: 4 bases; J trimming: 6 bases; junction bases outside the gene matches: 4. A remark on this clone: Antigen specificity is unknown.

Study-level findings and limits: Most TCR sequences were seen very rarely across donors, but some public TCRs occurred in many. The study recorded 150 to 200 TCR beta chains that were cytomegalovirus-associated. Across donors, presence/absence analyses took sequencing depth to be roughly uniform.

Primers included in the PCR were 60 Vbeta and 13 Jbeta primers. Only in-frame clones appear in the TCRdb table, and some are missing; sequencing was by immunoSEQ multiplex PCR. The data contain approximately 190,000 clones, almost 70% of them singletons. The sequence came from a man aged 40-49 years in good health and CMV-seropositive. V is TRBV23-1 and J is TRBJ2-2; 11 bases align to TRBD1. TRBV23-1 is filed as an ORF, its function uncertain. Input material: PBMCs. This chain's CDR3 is CASSLPGQGAGELFF. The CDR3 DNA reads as TGCGCCAGCAGTCTACCGGGACAGGGGGCCGGGGAGCTGTTTTTT.